One sample yielded the 29 T cell receptor beta chains listed below, sequenced in a study of cytomegalovirus exposure and HLA in healthy donors. PCR amplification relied on 60 Vbeta primers (plus 13 Jbeta primers). Here immunoSEQ multiplex PCR was the method, and the copy in TCRdb shows in-frame clones only, minus some. The sample comprises about 71,000 clones, roughly two thirds of which are singletons, and approximately 7.6% rests with the top ten. The source material was PBMCs. The receptors stem from a middle-aged man in good health and CMV-seropositive.

This clone was seen just once. This chain joins TRBV7-3 and TRBJ1-6; D is ambiguous. There are 15 residues in the CDR3. Trimming stripped 2 bases from V and 6 bases from J, with 11 bases between. The V gene's germline CDR1 is SGHTA and CDR2 FQGTGA. The CDR3 sequence is CASSLEGSVNSPLHF. In DNA, the CDR3 is TGTGCCAGCAGCTTAGAGGGTTCCGTTAATTCACCCCTCCACTTT.

The rearrangement links TRBV9 to TRBJ1-2; D uncertain. The CDR3 has 15 residues. V dropped 3 bases and J dropped 0 bases, with 12 bases sitting between them. From germline, CDR1 is SGDLS and CDR2 YYNGEE. CDR3 bases: TGTGCCAGCAGCGGTCGCACACCAACTAACTATGGCTACACCTTC. Translating it yields CASSGRTPTNYGYTF.

The rearrangement links TRBV5-1 to TRBJ2-3; 7 bases are a match to TRBD1. This CDR3 has 17 residues. Germline V gives CDR1 SGHRS, CDR2 YFSETQ. J lost 3 bases, V lost 0 bases, and 10 bases had no gene match. DNA of the CDR3: TGCGCCAGCAGCTTGGCCTCAGGACAGGTTGGGACAGATACGCAGTATTTT. Its protein product is CASSLASGQVGTDTQYF.

This clone occurred a few times. The rearrangement joins TRBV19 to TRBJ1-5; TRBD1 is a possible D gene (6 bases). The CDR3 is 13 amino acids. The V and J ends lost 4 bases and 7 bases respectively, with 11 bases between them. Germline V lookup: CDR1 LNHDA, CDR2 SQIVND (reference sequence). CDR3: CASSKAGVQPQHF. CDR3 DNA: TGTGCCAGTAGTAAGGCAGGGGTCCAGCCCCAGCATTTT.

This clone showed up just a few times. V gene TRBV4-3 combines with J gene TRBJ2-7; a possible D gene is TRBD2 (6 bases). This CDR3 is 14 amino acids long. V was cut by 0 bases and J by 2 bases, with 8 bases left in between. Germline V gene data show CDR1 as LGHNA and CDR2 as YSLEER. The CDR3 spells CASSQEPGAYEQYF. As DNA, the CDR3 is TGCGCCAGCAGCCAAGAGCCGGGGGCCTACGAGCAGTACTTC.

In its sample, this clone was seen a few times. The CDR3 DNA reads TGTGCCAGCAGTTACTATGGGGGGGCAACTAATGAAAAACTGTTTTTT. Its translation: CASSYYGGATNEKLFF. The rearrangement joins TRBV6-5 to TRBJ1-4; TRBD1 might be the D (5 bases). This CDR3 is built from 16 residues. The ends were cut back, 1 base at V and 0 bases at J, with 9 bases in the middle. The germline gives CDR1 MNHEY, CDR2 SVGAGI.

This sequence joins TRBV9 and TRBJ1-3, with D hard to call. The CDR3 has 12 amino acids. Germline values: CDR1 SGDLS, CDR2 YYNGEE. V was trimmed by 3 bases and J by 3 bases, leaving 4 bases between them. This CDR3 is CASSGLGNTIYF. In DNA, the CDR3 is TGTGCCAGCAGCGGACTTGGAAACACCATATATTTT.

The rearrangement joins TRBV5-4 to TRBJ2-3, with TRBD2 matching 7 bases. Germline CDR1 SGHNT, CDR2 YYREEE (reference sequence). This CDR3 comprises 13 residues. With 4 bases clipped from V and 7 bases from J, the junction kept 6 bases outside the gene matches. The CDR3 sequence: CASSAGEGNTQYF. CDR3 DNA: TGTGCCAGCAGCGCCGGGGAGGGAAATACGCAGTATTTT.

The chain uses TRBV27 and TRBJ2-1; TRBD2 agrees at 9 bases. Germline V gene data show CDR1 as MNHEY and CDR2 as SMNVEV (reference sequence). The J segment lost 8 bases and the V segment lost 5 bases, leaving 7 bases of the junction unmatched. CDR3 size: 14 residues. The CDR3 sequence is CASSKAGGLYEQFF. For the CDR3, the DNA is TGTGCCAGCAGTAAGGCGGGGGGGTTGTATGAGCAGTTCTTC.

The chain carries TRBV6-6 and TRBJ1-3, with TRBD1 as a possible D gene (5 bases). Germline CDR1 is MNHNY and CDR2 is SVGAGI (reference sequence). The CDR3 sequence is 12 residues long. V was trimmed by 11 bases and J by 4 bases, leaving 12 bases between them. The CDR3 reads CASRAPGNTIYF. The CDR3 nucleotides are TGTGCCTCCAGGGCTCCCGGAAACACCATATATTTT.

The chain employs TRBV15 and TRBJ2-7; D is perhaps TRBD1 (8 bases). The V gene lost 5 bases and the J gene lost 0 bases, with 14 bases spanning the gap. This CDR3 is 15 amino acids long. Germline V gives CDR1 LNHNV, CDR2 YYDKDF (reference sequence). The CDR3 loop reads CATSGGDRTSYEQYF. In nucleotides, the CDR3 is TGTGCCACCAGCGGGGGGGACAGGACCTCCTACGAGCAGTACTTC. The full variable domain, completed using reference TRBV15 and TRBJ2-7, is DAMVIQNPRYQVTQFGKPVTLSCSQTLNHNVMYWYQQKSSQAPKLLFHYYDKDFNNEADTPDNFQSRRPNTSFCFLDIRSPGLGDTAMYLCATSGGDRTSYEQYFGPGTRLTVT.

The chain is built from TRBV27 and TRBJ2-5; TRBD2 matches 9 bases. The CDR3 is 15 amino acids. V lost 8 bases to trimming and J lost 1 base; unmatched junction nucleotides: 8. CDR1 and CDR2 (germline): MNHEY, SMNVEV (reference sequence). The CDR3 coding sequence is TGTGCCAGCGTTGGGGTTAGCGGGAGCCAAGAGACCCAGTACTTC. It codes for CASVGVSGSQETQYF.

This clone has only a few counts. The V gene is TRBV27, the J gene TRBJ1-6, with D hard to call. Trimming took 10 bases from V and 8 from J, leaving 12 bases between them. The CDR3 covers 12 residues. The germline CDR1 and CDR2 sequences are MNHEY and SMNVEV (reference sequence). The CDR3 sequence: CATRDFDSPLHF. Written as DNA, the CDR3 is TGTGCCACCCGGGATTTTGATTCACCCCTCCACTTT.

The table lists this clone with many counts. Written as DNA, the CDR3 is TGTGCCAGTAGTGGAGCGGGAGCCTCCGAGCAGTACTTC. Its protein product is CASSGAGASEQYF. V is TRBV19 and J is TRBJ2-7; TRBD2 matches at 8 bases. The CDR3 is made up of 13 amino acids. CDR1 and CDR2 (germline): LNHDA, SQIVND (reference sequence). V shed 5 bases, J shed 6 bases, and the junction held 6 bases outside the gene matches. The full variable domain, its missing parts supplied by reference TRBV19 and TRBJ2-7, is DGGITQSPKYLFRKEGQNVTLSCEQNLNHDAMYWYRQDPGQGLRLIYYSQIVNDFQKGDIAEGYSVSREKKESFPLTVTSAQKNPTAFYLCASSGAGASEQYFGPGTRLTVT.

V and J are TRBV6-1 and TRBJ2-5; maybe TRBD1 (5 bases). CDR3 size: 12 residues. Germline values: CDR1 MNHNS, CDR2 SASEGT. The V end lost 7 bases, the J end lost 4 bases, and 10 bases lay between the germline ends. CDR3 region: CASTWGGETQYF. CDR3 sequence (DNA): TGTGCCAGCACGTGGGGCGGAGAGACCCAGTACTTC.

The chain employs TRBV12-5 and TRBJ1-1, with 8 bases identical to TRBD1. From germline, CDR1 is LGHNT and CDR2 FRNRAP. The CDR3 covers 18 residues. J gave up 3 bases and V 2 bases, and 14 bases lay outside the gene matches. The CDR3 spells CASGLYGTGRGRDTEAFF. The CDR3 bases are TGTGCTAGTGGTTTGTACGGGACAGGTCGGGGAAGGGACACTGAAGCTTTCTTT.

The chain links TRBV27 to TRBJ2-7, with 10 bases matching TRBD1. Germline loops: CDR1 MNHEY, CDR2 SMNVEV (reference sequence). The V and J ends lost 5 bases and 6 bases, in that order; junction bases with no gene match: 7. The length of the CDR3 is 14 residues. The chain's CDR3 is CASSATGGGGEQYF. DNA for the CDR3: TGTGCCAGCAGTGCGACAGGGGGCGGGGGCGAGCAGTACTTC.

This clone was recorded once. The chain joins TRBV18 to TRBJ1-1; possibly TRBD1 for D (5 bases). Germline loops: CDR1 KGHSH, CDR2 LQKENI. V was pared by 2 bases and J by 4 bases, with 14 bases between. The CDR3 has 15 amino acids. CDR3 residues: CASSPEAYGGTEAFF. CDR3 DNA sequence: TGTGCCAGCTCACCAGAGGCCTACGGGGGCACTGAAGCTTTCTTT. Filled out from reference TRBV18 and TRBJ1-1, the complete variable domain reads NAGVMQNPRHLVRRRGQEARLRCSPMKGHSHVYWYRQLPEEGLKFMVYLQKENIIDESGMPKERFSAEFPKEGPSILRIQQVVRGDSAAYFCASSPEAYGGTEAFFGQGTRLTVV.

For the CDR3, the DNA is TGTGCCAGCAGCTCAGCCAACAGGGCCTCCTACGAGCAGTACTTC. Its translation: CASSSANRASYEQYF. J is TRBJ2-7 and V is TRBV5-6; D may be TRBD1 (6 bases). This CDR3 contains 15 residues. V was clipped by 3 bases and J by 0 bases, with 13 bases between them. The V gene's germline CDR1 is SGHDT and CDR2 YYEEEE. Full variable domain (rest looked up from reference TRBV5-6 and TRBJ2-7): DAGVTQSPTHLIKTRGQQVTLRCSPKSGHDTVSWYQQALGQGPQFIFQYYEEEERQRGNFPDRFSGHQFPNYSSELNVNALLLGDSALYLCASSSANRASYEQYFGPGTRLTVT.

The chain carries TRBV4-2 and TRBJ1-2; no reliable D call. The germline gives CDR1 LGHNA, CDR2 YNFKEQ. Trimming took 0 bases from V and 4 from J, leaving 9 bases between them. The CDR3 loop spans 14 amino acids. CDR3 nucleotide sequence: TGTGCCAGCAGCCAAGATTTGGGAGCCTATGGCTACACCTTC. It codes for CASSQDLGAYGYTF.

The CDR3 nucleotides are TGTGCCAGCAGCTTGGGTGCCGGGGGGGGCTACACCTTC. Its translation is CASSLGAGGGYTF. The V gene is TRBV5-6, the J gene TRBJ1-2, with D tentatively TRBD1 (5 bases). The germline V and J ends were trimmed by 0 bases and 8 bases, with 11 bases remaining between them. Germline loops: CDR1 SGHDT, CDR2 YYEEEE. The CDR3 covers 13 residues.

The chain joins TRBV5-6 to TRBJ1-2; D remains unclear. Between the trimmed V and J ends, which lost 0 bases and 5 bases, there was a span of 8 bases. The CDR3 runs to 13 residues. Per the germline V gene, CDR1 is SGHDT and CDR2 is YYEEEE. CDR3: CASSLDREYGYTF. Here the CDR3 DNA reads TGTGCCAGCAGCTTGGATCGTGAGTATGGCTACACCTTC. Full variable domain (missing parts from reference TRBV5-6 and TRBJ1-2): DAGVTQSPTHLIKTRGQQVTLRCSPKSGHDTVSWYQQALGQGPQFIFQYYEEEERQRGNFPDRFSGHQFPNYSSELNVNALLLGDSALYLCASSLDREYGYTFGSGTRLTVV.

The sample holds one count of this clone. The chain uses TRBV13 and TRBJ2-7, with D perhaps matching TRBD1 (5 bases). The ends were cut back, 5 bases at V and 2 bases at J, with 10 bases in the middle. The CDR3 contains 13 residues. CDR1 is PRHDT, CDR2 FYEKMQ, per germline (reference sequence). As DNA, the CDR3 is TGTGCCAGCAGCCTCACAGGTACCTACGAGCAGTACTTC. It is translated as CASSLTGTYEQYF.

The chain employs TRBV10-3 and TRBJ1-3; D is unresolved. Trimming left V 2 bases short and J 3 bases short, with 17 bases between. CDR3 length: 17 residues. Germline V gives CDR1 ENHRY, CDR2 SYGVKD. The CDR3 region is CAISERVRAGDGNTIYF. Written as DNA, the CDR3 is TGTGCCATCAGTGAGCGAGTGCGGGCAGGAGATGGAAACACCATATATTTT.

In this sample, this clone turned up a few times. J is TRBJ2-3 and V is TRBV29-1; possible D gene TRBD1, 6 bases. This CDR3 is 13 amino acids long. Looked up from germline, CDR1 is SQVTM and CDR2 is ANQGSEA. The V gene lost 4 bases and the J gene lost 2 bases, with 10 bases spanning the gap. The CDR3 protein is CSVAWGHTDTQYF. DNA for the CDR3: TGCAGCGTTGCGTGGGGGCACACAGATACGCAGTATTTT.

The chain has TRBV11-2 and TRBJ1-1, with TRBD1 matching over 7 bases. The V and J ends lost 1 base and 4 bases, in that order; junction bases with no gene match: 6. CDR1 and CDR2 (germline): SGHAT, FQNNGV. The CDR3 has 15 residues. The chain's CDR3 is CASSLAANRGTEAFF. CDR3 sequence (DNA): TGTGCCAGCAGCTTAGCCGCGAACAGGGGCACTGAAGCTTTCTTT.

This clone has only a few counts. This chain connects TRBV2 to TRBJ2-2; 9 bases agree with TRBD1. The trim removed 3 bases at V and 6 bases at J, leaving 5 bases unmatched. The CDR3 runs to 15 residues. Germline values: CDR1 SNHLY, CDR2 FYNNEI. The CDR3 DNA is TGTGCCAGCAGTGAGCGGACAGGGGCGGCCGGGGAGCTGTTTTTT. Its protein is CASSERTGAAGELFF.

The chain is built from TRBV6-6 and TRBJ1-5; 8 nucleotides line up with TRBD1. V shed 4 bases and J 6 bases; nucleotides not matched to a gene: 11. In germline, CDR1 is MNHNY, CDR2 SVGAGI (reference sequence). The CDR3 spans 16 residues. CDR3 protein: CASSFGQGGLFQPQHF. The CDR3 coding sequence is TGTGCCAGCAGTTTCGGACAGGGTGGATTGTTTCAGCCCCAGCATTTT.

Remarks on this clone: The same CDR3 is also encoded by other DNA sequences in this sample. The chain employs TRBV6-1 and TRBJ1-4; D remains unclear. Trimming removed 1 base from V and 8 bases from J, with 11 bases in between. CDR1 is MNHNS and CDR2 is SASEGT in the germline V gene. There are 14 residues in the CDR3. The DNA of the CDR3 is TGTGCCAGCAGTGAAGGCCAGGCTCGGGAAAAACTGTTTTTT. Amino acids: CASSEGQAREKLFF.